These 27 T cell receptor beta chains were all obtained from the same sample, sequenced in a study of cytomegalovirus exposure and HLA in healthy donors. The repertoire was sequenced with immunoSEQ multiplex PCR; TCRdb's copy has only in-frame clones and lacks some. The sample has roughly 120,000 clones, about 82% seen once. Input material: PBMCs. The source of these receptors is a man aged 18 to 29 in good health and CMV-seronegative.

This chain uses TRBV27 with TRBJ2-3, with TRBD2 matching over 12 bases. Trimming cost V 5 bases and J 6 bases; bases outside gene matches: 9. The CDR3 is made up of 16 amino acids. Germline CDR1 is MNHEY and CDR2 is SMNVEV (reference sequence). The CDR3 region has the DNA TGTGCCAGCAGTCCCCCTAGCGGGGGGGCAGGGGATACGCAGTATTTT. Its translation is CASSPPSGGAGDTQYF.

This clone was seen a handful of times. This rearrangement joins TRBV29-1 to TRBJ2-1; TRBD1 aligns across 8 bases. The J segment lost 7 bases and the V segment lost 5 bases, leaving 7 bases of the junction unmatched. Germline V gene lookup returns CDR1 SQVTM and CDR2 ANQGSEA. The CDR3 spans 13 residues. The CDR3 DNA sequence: TGCAGCGTTCGGACAGGGTTGAGGAATGAGCAGTTCTTC. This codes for CSVRTGLRNEQFF.

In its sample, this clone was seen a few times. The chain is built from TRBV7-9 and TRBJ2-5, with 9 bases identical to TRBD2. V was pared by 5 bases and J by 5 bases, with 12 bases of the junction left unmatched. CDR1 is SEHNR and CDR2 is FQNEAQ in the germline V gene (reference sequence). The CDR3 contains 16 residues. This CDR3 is CASSRLAGIVSETQYF. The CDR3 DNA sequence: TGTGCCAGCAGCCGGCTAGCGGGAATCGTTTCGGAGACCCAGTACTTC.

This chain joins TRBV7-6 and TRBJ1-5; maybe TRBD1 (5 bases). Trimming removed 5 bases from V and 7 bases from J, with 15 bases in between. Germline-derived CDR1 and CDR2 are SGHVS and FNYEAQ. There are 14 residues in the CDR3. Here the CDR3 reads CASSLGGGDQPQHF. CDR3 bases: TGTGCCAGCAGCCTGGGCGGGGGGGACCAGCCCCAGCATTTT.

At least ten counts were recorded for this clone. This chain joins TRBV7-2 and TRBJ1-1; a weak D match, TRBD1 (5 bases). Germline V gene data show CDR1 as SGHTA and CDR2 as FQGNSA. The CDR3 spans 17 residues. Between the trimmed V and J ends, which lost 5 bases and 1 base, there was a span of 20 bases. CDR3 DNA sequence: TGTGCCAGCAGCCCCAGTCCACAGGCGATGCCGAACACTGAAGCTTTCTTT. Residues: CASSPSPQAMPNTEAFF.

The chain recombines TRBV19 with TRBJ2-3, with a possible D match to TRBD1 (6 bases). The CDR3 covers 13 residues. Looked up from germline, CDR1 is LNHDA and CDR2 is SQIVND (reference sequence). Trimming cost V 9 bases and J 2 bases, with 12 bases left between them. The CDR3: CASLRTDTDTQYF. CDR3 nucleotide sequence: TGTGCCAGCCTCCGGACAGACACAGATACGCAGTATTTT.

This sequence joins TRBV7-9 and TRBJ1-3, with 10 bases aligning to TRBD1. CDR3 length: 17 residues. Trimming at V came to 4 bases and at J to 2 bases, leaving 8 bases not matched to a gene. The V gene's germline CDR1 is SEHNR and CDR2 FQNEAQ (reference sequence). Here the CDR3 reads CASSSRDRGWAGNTIYF. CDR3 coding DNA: TGTGCCAGCAGCTCCCGGGACAGGGGATGGGCTGGAAACACCATATATTTT.

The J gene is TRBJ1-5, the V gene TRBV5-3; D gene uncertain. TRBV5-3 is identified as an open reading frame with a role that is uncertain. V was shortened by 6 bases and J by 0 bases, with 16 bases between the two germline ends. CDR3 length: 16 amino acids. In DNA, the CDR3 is TGTGCCAGAACCCTCTTCCAGGAAGATAGCAATCAGCCCCAGCATTTT. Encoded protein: CARTLFQEDSNQPQHF.

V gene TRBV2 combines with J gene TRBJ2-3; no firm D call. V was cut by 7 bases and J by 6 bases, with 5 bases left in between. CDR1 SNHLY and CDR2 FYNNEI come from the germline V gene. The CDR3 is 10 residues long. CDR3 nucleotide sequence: TGTGCCAGCATACAGGATACGCAGTATTTT. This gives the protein CASIQDTQYF.

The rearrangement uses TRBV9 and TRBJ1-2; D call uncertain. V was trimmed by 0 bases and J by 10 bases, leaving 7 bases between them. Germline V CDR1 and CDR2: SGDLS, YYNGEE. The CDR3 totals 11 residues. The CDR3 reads CASSVASDYTF. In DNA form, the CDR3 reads TGTGCCAGCAGCGTAGCTTCAGACTACACCTTC.

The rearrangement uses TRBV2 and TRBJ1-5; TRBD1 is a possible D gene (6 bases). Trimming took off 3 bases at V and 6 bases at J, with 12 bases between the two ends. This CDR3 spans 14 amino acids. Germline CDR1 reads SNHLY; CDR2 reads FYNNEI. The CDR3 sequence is CASSEGRGGQPQHF. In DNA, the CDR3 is TGTGCCAGCAGTGAGGGCAGGGGTGGTCAGCCCCAGCATTTT.

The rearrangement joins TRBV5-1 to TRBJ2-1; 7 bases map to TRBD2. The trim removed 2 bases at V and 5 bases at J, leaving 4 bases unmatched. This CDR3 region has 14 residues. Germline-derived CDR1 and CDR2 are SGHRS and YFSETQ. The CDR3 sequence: CASSLSGLDNEQFF. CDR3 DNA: TGCGCCAGCAGCTTATCCGGACTAGACAATGAGCAGTTCTTC.

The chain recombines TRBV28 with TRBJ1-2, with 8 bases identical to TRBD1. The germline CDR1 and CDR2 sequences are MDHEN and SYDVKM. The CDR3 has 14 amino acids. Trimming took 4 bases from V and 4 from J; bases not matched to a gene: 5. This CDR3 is CASSYGQGFYGYTF. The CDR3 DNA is TGTGCCAGCAGTTACGGACAGGGATTCTATGGCTACACCTTC.

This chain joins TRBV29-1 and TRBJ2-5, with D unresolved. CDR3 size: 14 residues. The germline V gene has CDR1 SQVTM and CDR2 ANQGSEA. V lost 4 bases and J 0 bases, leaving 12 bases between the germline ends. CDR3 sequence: CSVVSFQYQETQYF. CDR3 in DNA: TGCAGCGTTGTTTCCTTTCAGTACCAAGAGACCCAGTACTTC.

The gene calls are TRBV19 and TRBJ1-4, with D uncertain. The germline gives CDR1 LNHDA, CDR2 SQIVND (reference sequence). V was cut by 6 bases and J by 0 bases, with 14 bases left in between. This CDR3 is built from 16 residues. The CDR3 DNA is TGTGCCAGTAGCCTCCTGGACTTTACAACTAATGAAAAACTGTTTTTT. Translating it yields CASSLLDFTTNEKLFF.

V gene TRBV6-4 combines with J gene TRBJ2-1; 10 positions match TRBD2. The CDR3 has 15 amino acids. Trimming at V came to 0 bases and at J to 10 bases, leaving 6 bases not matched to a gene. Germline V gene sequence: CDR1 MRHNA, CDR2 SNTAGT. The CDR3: CASSDSASGGGEQFF. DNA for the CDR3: TGTGCCAGCAGTGACTCGGCTAGCGGGGGAGGGGAGCAGTTCTTC.

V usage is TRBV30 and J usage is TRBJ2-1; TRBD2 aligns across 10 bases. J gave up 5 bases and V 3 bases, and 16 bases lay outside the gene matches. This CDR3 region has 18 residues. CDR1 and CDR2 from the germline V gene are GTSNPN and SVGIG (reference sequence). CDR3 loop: CAWSPRLAGVGLDNEQFF. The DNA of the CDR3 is TGTGCCTGGAGCCCCCGGCTAGCGGGAGTGGGTTTGGACAATGAGCAGTTCTTC.

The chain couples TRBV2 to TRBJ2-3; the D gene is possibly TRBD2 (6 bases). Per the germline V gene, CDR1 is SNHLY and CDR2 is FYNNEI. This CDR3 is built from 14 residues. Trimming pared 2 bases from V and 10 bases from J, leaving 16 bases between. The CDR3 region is CASSETLQRAAQYF. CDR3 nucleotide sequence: TGTGCCAGCAGTGAAACCCTACAGCGGGCCGCGCAGTATTTT. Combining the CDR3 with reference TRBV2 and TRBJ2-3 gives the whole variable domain EPEVTQTPSHQVTQMGQEVILRCVPISNHLYFYWYRQILGQKVEFLVSFYNNEISEKSEIFDDQFSVERPDGSNFTLKIRSTKLEDSAMYFCASSETLQRAAQYFGPGTRLTVL.

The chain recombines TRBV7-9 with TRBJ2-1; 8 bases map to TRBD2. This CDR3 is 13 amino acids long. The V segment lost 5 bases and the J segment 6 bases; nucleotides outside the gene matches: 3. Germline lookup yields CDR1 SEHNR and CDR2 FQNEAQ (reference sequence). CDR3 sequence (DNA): TGTGCCAGCAGCGGCGGGACTAGCAATGAGCAGTTCTTC. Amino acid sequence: CASSGGTSNEQFF.

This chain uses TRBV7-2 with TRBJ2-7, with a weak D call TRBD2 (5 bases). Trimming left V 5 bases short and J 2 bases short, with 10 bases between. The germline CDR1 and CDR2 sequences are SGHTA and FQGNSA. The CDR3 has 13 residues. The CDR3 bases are TGTGCCAGCAGCGAACGGGAAGCCTACGAGCAGTACTTC. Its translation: CASSEREAYEQYF.

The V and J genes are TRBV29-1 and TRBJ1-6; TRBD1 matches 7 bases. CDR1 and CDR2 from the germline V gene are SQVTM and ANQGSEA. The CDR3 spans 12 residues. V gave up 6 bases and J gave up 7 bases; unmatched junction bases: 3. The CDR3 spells CSVGQENSPLHF. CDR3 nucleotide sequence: TGCAGCGTCGGACAGGAGAATTCACCCCTCCACTTT.

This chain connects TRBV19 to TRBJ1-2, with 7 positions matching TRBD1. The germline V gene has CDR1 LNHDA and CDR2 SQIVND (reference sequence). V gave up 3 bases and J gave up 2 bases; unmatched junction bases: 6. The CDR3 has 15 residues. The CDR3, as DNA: TGTGCCAGTAGTATGGTTGGGACAGAGAACTATGGCTACACCTTC. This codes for CASSMVGTENYGYTF. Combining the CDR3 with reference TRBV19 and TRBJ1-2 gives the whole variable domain DGGITQSPKYLFRKEGQNVTLSCEQNLNHDAMYWYRQDPGQGLRLIYYSQIVNDFQKGDIAEGYSVSREKKESFPLTVTSAQKNPTAFYLCASSMVGTENYGYTFGSGTRLTVV.

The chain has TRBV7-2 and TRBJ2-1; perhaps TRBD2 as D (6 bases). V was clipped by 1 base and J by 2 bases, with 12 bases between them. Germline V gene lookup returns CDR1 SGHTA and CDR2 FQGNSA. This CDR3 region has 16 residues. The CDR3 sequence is CASSLVPAGTYNEQFF. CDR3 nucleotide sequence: TGTGCCAGCAGCTTAGTTCCAGCGGGTACCTACAATGAGCAGTTCTTC.

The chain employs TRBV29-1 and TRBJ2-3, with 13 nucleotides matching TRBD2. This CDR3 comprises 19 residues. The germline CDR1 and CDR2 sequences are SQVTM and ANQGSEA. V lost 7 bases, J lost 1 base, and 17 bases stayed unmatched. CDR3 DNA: TGCAGCGCCACCAAAGCCGGGACTAGCGGGACGGGGGGCACAGATACGCAGTATTTT. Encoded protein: CSATKAGTSGTGGTDTQYF.

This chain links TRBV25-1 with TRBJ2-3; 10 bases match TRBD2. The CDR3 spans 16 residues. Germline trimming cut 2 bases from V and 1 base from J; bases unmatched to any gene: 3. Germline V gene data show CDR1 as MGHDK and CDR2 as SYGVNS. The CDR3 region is CASSEALAGGTDTQYF. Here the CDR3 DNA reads TGTGCCAGCAGTGAAGCCCTAGCGGGGGGCACAGATACGCAGTATTTT.

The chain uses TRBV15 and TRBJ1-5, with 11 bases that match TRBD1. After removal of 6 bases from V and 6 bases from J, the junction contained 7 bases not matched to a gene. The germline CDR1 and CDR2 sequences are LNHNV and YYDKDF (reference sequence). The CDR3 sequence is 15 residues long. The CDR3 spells CATRRTGGQIQPQHF. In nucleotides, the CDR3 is TGTGCCACCAGAAGGACAGGGGGCCAGATTCAGCCCCAGCATTTT.

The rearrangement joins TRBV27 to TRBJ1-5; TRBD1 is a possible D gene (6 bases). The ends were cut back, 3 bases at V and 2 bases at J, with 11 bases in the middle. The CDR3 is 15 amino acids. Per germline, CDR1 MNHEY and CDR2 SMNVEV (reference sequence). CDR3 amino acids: CASSFGGAGNQPQHF. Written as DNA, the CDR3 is TGTGCCAGCAGTTTTGGGGGGGCGGGCAATCAGCCCCAGCATTTT.